The clone carrying this T cell receptor beta chain came up a few times. This sample stems from a study of cytotoxic CD8 clonotypes in ibrutinib-treated CLL. Profiling relied on immunoSEQ multiplex PCR, and the TCRdb table lists in-frame clones only, not all of them. Here the sample spans around 200,000 clones, more than 75% being singletons. The CDR3 covers 15 residues. Germline CDR1 and CDR2: SGHNT and YYREEE (reference sequence). Trimming left V 2 bases short and J 0 bases short, with 11 bases between. The rearrangement joins TRBV5-4 to TRBJ2-5; D may be TRBD2 (6 bases). The TCR comes from a human donor with chronic lymphocytic leukemia. Sequenced material: PBMCs, taken after 12 months of ibrutinib treatment. The CDR3 nucleotides are TGTGCCAGCAGCTTTGGGGGGATGTACCAAGAGACCCAGTACTTC. It translates to CASSFGGMYQETQYF.